A selection of T cell receptor beta chains follows, all from one sample in a study of CD8 T cells in ankylosing spondylitis. TCRdb recomputed calls from the 5' RACE reads with MiXCR, one row per CDR3 protein. This table has about 250,000 distinct CDR3 sequences, over 9.5% appearing once. Sequenced input: blood, either unsorted or a sorted T cell fraction (not recorded which). Source of these receptors: a male donor with ankylosing spondylitis or in good health (not recorded which). CDR3s include the opening cysteine and the closing phenylalanine or tryptophan. The D gene is left open where the match is weak. Only part of the rows carry a size: once, few, many, or a class if the clone is expanded.

V gene: TRBV6-6
D gene: NA
J gene: TRBJ2-1
clone size: few
CDR3 DNA: TGTGCCAGCATGCGCGACAACTACAATGAGCAGTTCTTC
CDR3 protein: CASMRDNYNEQFF

V gene: TRBV5-1
D gene: NA
J gene: TRBJ2-1
clone size: many
CDR3 DNA: TGCGCCAGCAGCTTGGGGGGGTTGAGCTCCTACAATGAGCAGTTCTTC
CDR3 protein: CASSLGGLSSYNEQFF

V gene: TRBV12-3/TRBV12-4
D gene: NA
J gene: TRBJ2-5
clone size: many
CDR3 DNA: TGTGCCAGCACCTCAACCCTAGAGACCCAGTACTTC
CDR3 protein: CASTSTLETQYF

V gene: TRBV12-5
D gene: NA
J gene: TRBJ2-1
clone size: few
CDR3 DNA: TGTGCTAGTGGAGTGGCAAAAGACTGGGCCTACAATGAGCAGTTCTTC
CDR3 protein: CASGVAKDWAYNEQFF

V gene: TRBV4-1
D gene: TRBD1
J gene: TRBJ2-7
clone size: many
CDR3 DNA: TGCGCCAGCAGCCAACGAAACCCGGGACAGGGGGCATACGAGCAGTACTTC
CDR3 protein: CASSQRNPGQGAYEQYF

V gene: TRBV7-9
D gene: NA
J gene: TRBJ2-7
clone size: many
CDR3 DNA: TGTGCCAGCAGCTTAGACGACTGGACCTACGAGCAGTACTTC
CDR3 protein: CASSLDDWTYEQYF

V gene: TRBV10-3
D gene: TRBD2
J gene: TRBJ2-7
clone size: NA
CDR3 DNA: TGTGCCATCAGTGTAGCTAGCGGGGATGCCCCCTACGAGCAGTACTTC
CDR3 protein: CAISVASGDAPYEQYF

V gene: TRBV20-1
D gene: NA
J gene: TRBJ1-2
clone size: many
CDR3 DNA: TGCAGTGCTCCGGGACCCCAGAAGGCAGGAGGCTACACCTTC
CDR3 protein: CSAPGPQKAGGYTF

V gene: TRBV29-1
D gene: NA
J gene: TRBJ2-1
clone size: NA
CDR3 DNA: TGCAGCGTTGAACTCCAGACCCGCTACAATGAGCAGTTCTTC
CDR3 protein: CSVELQTRYNEQFF

V gene: TRBV13
D gene: TRBD1
J gene: TRBJ1-5
clone size: many
CDR3 DNA: TGTGCCAGCAGCTTGGGGGACAGAAATCAGCCCCAGCATTTT
CDR3 protein: CASSLGDRNQPQHF

V gene: TRBV4-1
D gene: NA
J gene: TRBJ1-1
clone size: NA
CDR3 DNA: TGCGCCAGCAGCCAAGGTCGACAGGTGAACACTGAAGCTTTCTTT
CDR3 protein: CASSQGRQVNTEAFF

V gene: TRBV20-1
D gene: TRBD2
J gene: TRBJ2-5
clone size: many
CDR3 DNA: TGCAGTGCTAGAGACCCCCTTGTAGCGGGGGTAGAGGAGACCCAGTACTTC
CDR3 protein: CSARDPLVAGVEETQYF

V gene: TRBV15
D gene: NA
J gene: TRBJ1-1
clone size: many
CDR3 DNA: TGTGCCACCAGCAGAGATGAGGCGGGAGTGCAAGCTTTCTTT
CDR3 protein: CATSRDEAGVQAFF

V gene: TRBV9
D gene: TRBD2
J gene: TRBJ2-7
clone size: many
CDR3 DNA: TGTGCCAGCAGCGTAGGGGGCGGGAGTGTCTACGAGCAGTACTTC
CDR3 protein: CASSVGGGSVYEQYF

V gene: TRBV6-6
D gene: NA
J gene: TRBJ2-7
clone size: few
CDR3 DNA: TGTGCCAGCAGTTGGGACGGGAGTAGTGCCTACGAGCAGTACTTC
CDR3 protein: CASSWDGSSAYEQYF

V gene: TRBV5-1
D gene: NA
J gene: TRBJ2-1
clone size: few
CDR3 DNA: TGCGCCAGCAGCTTGGGTGGTGTTTCCTACAATGAGCAGTTCTTC
CDR3 protein: CASSLGGVSYNEQFF

V gene: TRBV20-1
D gene: TRBD1
J gene: TRBJ2-7
clone size: NA
CDR3 DNA: TGCAGTGCTAGGGGACAGGACTTCTCCTACGAGCAGTACTTC
CDR3 protein: CSARGQDFSYEQYF

V gene: TRBV5-5
D gene: NA
J gene: TRBJ1-4
clone size: many
CDR3 DNA: TGTGCCAGCAGCTGGGACCGCACGAATGAAAAACTGTTTTTT
CDR3 protein: CASSWDRTNEKLFF

V gene: TRBV29-1
D gene: NA
J gene: TRBJ2-7
clone size: many
CDR3 DNA: TGCAGCGTTGAAGATGGAACGGACGAGCAGTACTTC
CDR3 protein: CSVEDGTDEQYF

V gene: TRBV15
D gene: TRBD2
J gene: TRBJ2-1
clone size: many
CDR3 DNA: TGTGCCACCAGCAGAGTCTACAGGACTAGCAATGAGCAGTTCTTC
CDR3 protein: CATSRVYRTSNEQFF

V gene: TRBV20-1
D gene: TRBD1
J gene: TRBJ1-2
clone size: many
CDR3 DNA: TGCAGTGCAAGACAGGGTTATTCGAATGGCTACACCTTC
CDR3 protein: CSARQGYSNGYTF

V gene: TRBV24-1
D gene: NA
J gene: TRBJ2-1
clone size: many
CDR3 DNA: TGTGCCACCAGTGATGGAGGGGCGGCGAATGAGCAGTTCTTC
CDR3 protein: CATSDGGAANEQFF

V gene: TRBV15
D gene: TRBD2
J gene: TRBJ2-3
clone size: many
CDR3 DNA: TGTGCCACCAGCAGAGAATTGGCGGGAGTTCCAGATACGCAGTATTTT
CDR3 protein: CATSRELAGVPDTQYF

V gene: TRBV12-5
D gene: TRBD1
J gene: TRBJ1-3
clone size: NA
CDR3 DNA: TGTGCTAGTGGTTTGGTCAGGGGGCTTTCTGGAAACACCATATATTTT
CDR3 protein: CASGLVRGLSGNTIYF

V gene: TRBV20-1
D gene: TRBD2
J gene: TRBJ2-1
clone size: many
CDR3 DNA: TGCAGTGCTGGATCCGGGACTAGCGGTAACAATGAGCAGTTCTTC
CDR3 protein: CSAGSGTSGNNEQFF

V gene: TRBV4-2
D gene: NA
J gene: TRBJ1-2
clone size: NA
CDR3 DNA: TGTGCCAGCTCCCACAGCCCTCCCTATGGCTACACCTTC
CDR3 protein: CASSHSPPYGYTF

V gene: TRBV3-1
D gene: TRBD1
J gene: TRBJ2-3
clone size: many
CDR3 DNA: TGTGCCAGCAGCCTAATTCCGACAGGGGATACGCAGTATTTT
CDR3 protein: CASSLIPTGDTQYF

V gene: TRBV20-1
D gene: NA
J gene: TRBJ2-2
clone size: NA
CDR3 DNA: TGCAGTGCTAGGGTACAGGGCGCTTCCGGGGAGCTGTTTTTT
CDR3 protein: CSARVQGASGELFF

V gene: TRBV4-1
D gene: NA
J gene: TRBJ1-2
clone size: many
CDR3 DNA: TGCGCCAGCAGCCAGGGGGGCTCTCCCTATGGCTACACCTTC
CDR3 protein: CASSQGGSPYGYTF

V gene: TRBV2
D gene: NA
J gene: TRBJ1-2
clone size: many
CDR3 DNA: TGTGCCAGCAGCCTGATGGCGAATGGCTACACCTTC
CDR3 protein: CASSLMANGYTF

V gene: TRBV30
D gene: NA
J gene: TRBJ2-7
clone size: few
CDR3 DNA: TGTGCCTGGAGTGTAGGGGGGATCTACGAGCAGTACTTC
CDR3 protein: CAWSVGGIYEQYF

V gene: TRBV25-1
D gene: TRBD1
J gene: TRBJ2-5
clone size: many
CDR3 DNA: TGTGCCAGCAGTGAATCGGACAGGGGTCGCGAGACCCAGTACTTC
CDR3 protein: CASSESDRGRETQYF

V gene: TRBV12-3/TRBV12-4
D gene: TRBD1
J gene: TRBJ2-7
clone size: many
CDR3 DNA: TGTGCCAGCAGCTCCGGACAGGGGAGGCACGAGCAGTACTTC
CDR3 protein: CASSSGQGRHEQYF

V gene: TRBV5-1
D gene: NA
J gene: TRBJ2-3
clone size: many
CDR3 DNA: TGCGCCAGCAGCTTGATGACGGGTTTGGGGGATACGCAGTATTTT
CDR3 protein: CASSLMTGLGDTQYF

V gene: TRBV5-1
D gene: NA
J gene: TRBJ2-7
clone size: many
CDR3 DNA: TGCGCCAGCAGCTTGGAAGGACGGTTCTACGAGCAGTACTTC
CDR3 protein: CASSLEGRFYEQYF

V gene: TRBV20-1
D gene: TRBD2
J gene: TRBJ2-1
clone size: many
CDR3 DNA: TGCAGTGCTAGAGAACCAAACAGGATGGCGGGGGGTAATGAGCAGTTCTTC
CDR3 protein: CSAREPNRMAGGNEQFF

V gene: TRBV28
D gene: TRBD1
J gene: TRBJ2-7
clone size: many
CDR3 DNA: TGTGCCAGCAGTTTAGGGGACAGGGGTACGGGCGAGCAGTACTTC
CDR3 protein: CASSLGDRGTGEQYF

V gene: TRBV18
D gene: TRBD2
J gene: TRBJ2-1
clone size: NA
CDR3 DNA: TGTGCCAGCTCACCACGGGGACTAGCGGGAGTAGGTAATGAGCAGTTCTTC
CDR3 protein: CASSPRGLAGVGNEQFF

V gene: TRBV6-2/TRBV6-3
D gene: NA
J gene: TRBJ2-1
clone size: many
CDR3 DNA: TGTGCCAGCACCACTGACCCTCGAAGCTCCTACAATGAGCAGTTCTTC
CDR3 protein: CASTTDPRSSYNEQFF

V gene: TRBV9
D gene: NA
J gene: TRBJ2-7
clone size: few
CDR3 DNA: TGTGCCAGCAGCGTAAACTACGAGCAGTACTTC
CDR3 protein: CASSVNYEQYF

V gene: TRBV20-1
D gene: NA
J gene: TRBJ2-3
clone size: many
CDR3 DNA: TGCAGTGCTGCTGGGCCGGGTCCAAATTTTAATACGCAGTATTTT
CDR3 protein: CSAAGPGPNFNTQYF

V gene: TRBV3-1
D gene: NA
J gene: TRBJ1-4
clone size: many
CDR3 DNA: TGTGCCAGCAGCCGCAGAACAACTAATGAAAAACTGTTTTTT
CDR3 protein: CASSRRTTNEKLFF

V gene: TRBV7-2
D gene: TRBD2
J gene: TRBJ2-1
clone size: NA
CDR3 DNA: TGTGCCAGCAGCTTAGGGGGTCCTATAGCGGGGGGGCTGTTCTTC
CDR3 protein: CASSLGGPIAGGLFF

V gene: TRBV4-1
D gene: NA
J gene: TRBJ1-1
clone size: many
CDR3 DNA: TGCGCCAGCAGCCAAGTATGGGCTGAAGCTTTCTTT
CDR3 protein: CASSQVWAEAFF

V gene: TRBV7-8
D gene: NA
J gene: TRBJ2-7
clone size: many
CDR3 DNA: TGTGCCACATTTCCAGGGCAATTCTCCTACGAGCAGTACTTC
CDR3 protein: CATFPGQFSYEQYF

V gene: TRBV29-1
D gene: NA
J gene: TRBJ2-1
clone size: few
CDR3 DNA: TGCAGCGTTGACTACCGGGCCCCCAATGAGCAGTTCTTC
CDR3 protein: CSVDYRAPNEQFF

V gene: TRBV30
D gene: NA
J gene: TRBJ2-1
clone size: many
CDR3 DNA: TGTGCTGAAAACTCCTACAATGAGCAGTTCTTC
CDR3 protein: CAENSYNEQFF

V gene: TRBV12-3/TRBV12-4
D gene: TRBD1
J gene: TRBJ1-1
clone size: many
CDR3 DNA: TGTGCCAGCGTCAGGGGACAGACCATGAACACTGAAGCTTTCTTT
CDR3 protein: CASVRGQTMNTEAFF

V gene: TRBV5-1
D gene: NA
J gene: TRBJ2-1
clone size: many
CDR3 DNA: TGCGCCAGCAGCTTGGTCCCAAACACCTACAATGAGCAGTTCTTC
CDR3 protein: CASSLVPNTYNEQFF

V gene: TRBV7-2
D gene: TRBD1
J gene: TRBJ2-7
clone size: many
CDR3 DNA: TGTGCCAGCAGCCCTCACAGGGGCTCCTACGAGCAGTACTTC
CDR3 protein: CASSPHRGSYEQYF

V gene: TRBV5-1
D gene: TRBD2
J gene: TRBJ2-7
clone size: many
CDR3 DNA: TGCGCCAGCAGCTTTAGCGGGAGGGCCAACGAGCAGTACTTC
CDR3 protein: CASSFSGRANEQYF